The sample holds many counts of the clone carrying this T cell receptor (beta chain). Its antigen is unknown. Trimming at V came to 4 bases and at J to 4 bases, leaving 20 bases not matched to a gene. Germline assignment: CDR1 SGDLS and CDR2 YYNGEE. The CDR3 has 21 amino acids. TCRdb redid the calling of the 5' RACE reads with MiXCR, one entry per CDR3 protein. Of some 120,000 distinct CDR3 sequences listed, more than 7.5% are singletons. The data derive from a study of T cells after yellow fever vaccination. Findings of the study overall: Primary-vaccination clones mostly resurfaced post-booster (96% CD4, roughly 90% CD8).

The source is a man aged 25 to 45 who received the YFV17D yellow fever vaccine. This chain uses TRBV9 with TRBJ2-1, with 13 bases that match TRBD2. Sequenced material: CD8+ T cells sorted from PBMCs, taken 45 days after the yellow fever booster vaccination. DNA for the CDR3: TGTGCCAGCAGCCCGGGACTAGCGGGACCTATTCGGAATATCGATTACAATGAGCAGTTCTTC. Translating gives CASSPGLAGPIRNIDYNEQFF.